Shown below are 22 T cell receptor beta chains from a single sample sequenced in a study of T cell repertoires in cytomegalovirus infection. One entry per CDR3 protein, called by TCRdb with MiXCR from the reads. The data contain about 920,000 distinct CDR3 sequences, approximately 31% of them seen just once; the ten biggest clones take up about an eighth. These receptors have no known antigen. Sequenced here: cultured CD8+ T cells from PBMCs, sampled from culture after CMV antigen stimulation. These receptors were obtained from a human donor in good health (CMV status not recorded). Some clones in this sample may be carry-over from other donors' samples.

The chain carries TRBV5-5 and TRBJ2-2; D gene uncertain. V dropped 4 bases and J dropped 5 bases, with 12 bases sitting between them. Germline V gene lookup returns CDR1 SGHKS and CDR2 YYEKEE (reference sequence). The length of the CDR3 is 14 residues. CDR3 residues: CASSEERRTGELFF. The CDR3 DNA sequence: TGTGCCAGCAGCGAAGAACGGCGGACCGGGGAGCTGTTTTTT.

The table lists this clonotype with a few counts. This chain connects TRBV27 to TRBJ2-1; TRBD2 matches at 11 bases. The junction had 4 bases not matched to a gene; V was cut back by 9 bases and J by 3 bases. Looked up from germline, CDR1 is MNHEY and CDR2 is SMNVEV (reference sequence). There are 14 residues in the CDR3. The CDR3 sequence: CASSTSGVYNEQFF. The CDR3 DNA follows: TGTGCCAGTTCGACTAGCGGGGTCTACAATGAGCAGTTCTTC.

This chain uses TRBV5-1 with TRBJ2-3, with D perhaps TRBD1 or TRBD2 (5 bases each). V lost 4 bases to trimming and J lost 2 bases, with 17 bases between them. Germline CDR1 SGHRS, CDR2 YFSETQ. The CDR3 loop spans 16 amino acids. CDR3 in amino acids: CASSPRDREYTDTQYF. DNA for the CDR3: TGCGCCAGCAGCCCGAGGGACCGAGAATACACAGATACGCAGTATTTT.

This chain connects TRBV5-6 to TRBJ1-4, with a weak D call TRBD1 (6 bases). CDR1 SGHDT and CDR2 YYEEEE come from the germline V gene. The V and J ends lost 1 base and 0 bases respectively, with 13 bases between them. CDR3 length equals 17 residues. The DNA for the CDR3 is TGTGCCAGCAGCTTGCCGGGACACCTTGCAACTAATGAAAAACTGTTTTTT. As protein: CASSLPGHLATNEKLFF.

In its sample, this clonotype was seen many times. The chain combines TRBV7-9 with TRBJ2-2; D remains unclear. Per the germline V gene, CDR1 is SEHNR and CDR2 is FQNEAQ (reference sequence). CDR3 length equals 14 residues. Trimming removed 6 bases at V and 4 bases at J, with 12 bases between. The CDR3, as DNA: TGTGCCAGCAGGACCCCGGCCCTCACCGGGGAGCTGTTTTTT. The encoded protein is CASRTPALTGELFF.

The rearrangement joins TRBV6-1 to TRBJ1-6, with 9 bases that match TRBD1. V lost 6 bases, J lost 5 bases, and 2 bases stayed unmatched. Germline-derived CDR1 and CDR2 are MNHNS and SASEGT. The CDR3 contains 14 residues. The CDR3, as DNA: TGTGCCAGCAGACAGGGGGCACATAATTCACCCCTCCACTTT. Translated, it gives CASRQGAHNSPLHF.

The V gene is TRBV29-1, the J gene TRBJ2-7; D call uncertain. Trimming left V 2 bases short and J 2 bases short, with 7 bases between. CDR3 length: 12 residues. The germline V gene encodes CDR1 SQVTM and CDR2 ANQGSEA. As DNA, the CDR3 is TGCAGCGTTGAACAGTATCCCTACGAGCAGTACTTC. Its protein is CSVEQYPYEQYF.

There are many counts of this clonotype. The chain has TRBV7-2 and TRBJ2-1; weak D call: TRBD1 (6 bases). This CDR3 contains 15 residues. V was clipped by 3 bases and J by 4 bases, with 13 bases between them. Germline assignment: CDR1 SGHTA and CDR2 FQGNSA. CDR3 in amino acids: CASSFPKGGYNEQFF. CDR3 nucleotide sequence: TGTGCCAGCAGCTTCCCAAAAGGGGGTTACAATGAGCAGTTCTTC.

This clonotype came up a few times. This chain connects TRBV12-3 or TRBV12-4 to TRBJ2-7; D is possibly TRBD2 (6 bases). The CDR3 has 16 residues. V shed 8 bases and J shed 4 bases, with 24 bases lying between them. The CDR3 spells CASQSLPGGAWYEQYF. The CDR3 nucleotides read TGTGCCAGCCAGAGCCTCCCCGGGGGAGCTTGGTACGAGCAGTACTTC.

The V call is TRBV6-5, the J call TRBJ1-1; D is uncertain. This CDR3 spans 13 amino acids. The V end lost 4 bases, the J end lost 4 bases, and 10 bases lay between the germline ends. Germline assignment: CDR1 MNHEY and CDR2 SVGAGI. The CDR3 reads CASSWAGGTEAFF. DNA for the CDR3: TGTGCCAGCAGTTGGGCGGGCGGCACTGAAGCTTTCTTT.

The chain recombines TRBV19 with TRBJ2-2, with a possible D match to TRBD2 (5 bases). The CDR3 runs to 13 residues. Germline V gene sequence: CDR1 LNHDA, CDR2 SQIVND (reference sequence). Trimming removed 10 bases at V and 6 bases at J, with 15 bases between. The CDR3, as DNA: TGTGCCACCCAAGCGGCCTTCGCCGGGGAGCTGTTTTTT. Protein sequence: CATQAAFAGELFF.

This chain connects TRBV5-4 to TRBJ2-3; 7 bases are shared with TRBD1. V trimming: 4 bases; J trimming: 1 base; junction bases outside the gene matches: 9. Per the germline V gene, CDR1 is SGHNT and CDR2 is YYREEE (reference sequence). The length of the CDR3 is 16 residues. The CDR3, as DNA: TGTGCCAGCAGCGGCCGACAGGGAGTGGGCACAGATACGCAGTATTTT. This codes for CASSGRQGVGTDTQYF.

The chain is built from TRBV4-1 and TRBJ1-4; the D gene is possibly TRBD1 (6 bases). Germline CDR1 is MGHRA and CDR2 is YSYEKL. Trimming took off 4 bases at V and 8 bases at J, with 14 bases between the two ends. This CDR3 is 14 amino acids long. CDR3 region: CASSPRQVQEKLFF. CDR3 nucleotides: TGCGCCAGCAGCCCAAGACAGGTTCAGGAAAAACTGTTTTTT.

This clonotype turned up a few times. The chain recombines TRBV27 with TRBJ1-5; no definite D call. Between the trimmed V and J ends, which lost 6 bases and 3 bases, there was a span of 18 bases. Germline assignment: CDR1 MNHEY and CDR2 SMNVEV (reference sequence). CDR3 size: 16 residues. This chain's CDR3 is CASSPRTQTHNQPQHF. CDR3 DNA sequence: TGTGCCAGCAGCCCTCGAACGCAAACCCACAATCAGCCCCAGCATTTT.

This chain connects TRBV15 to TRBJ1-5; D not resolved. Germline V gives CDR1 LNHNV, CDR2 YYDKDF (reference sequence). CDR3 length: 13 residues. V lost 5 bases and J lost 4, with 9 bases in between. The CDR3 region is CATSYSLNQPQHF. CDR3 sequence (DNA): TGTGCCACCAGCTATTCTCTGAATCAGCCCCAGCATTTT. Looking up the rest from reference TRBV15 and TRBJ1-5 gives the full variable domain: DAMVIQNPRYQVTQFGKPVTLSCSQTLNHNVMYWYQQKSSQAPKLLFHYYDKDFNNEADTPDNFQSRRPNTSFCFLDIRSPGLGDTAMYLCATSYSLNQPQHFGDGTRLSIL.

The V and J genes are TRBV24-1 and TRBJ2-1; possibly TRBD2 for D (6 bases). CDR1 is KGHDR and CDR2 is SFDVKD in the germline V gene. Trimming removed 6 bases at V and 0 bases at J, with 8 bases between. The CDR3 loop spans 14 amino acids. CDR3: CATSWGDSYNEQFF. For the CDR3, the DNA is TGTGCCACCAGTTGGGGGGACTCCTACAATGAGCAGTTCTTC.

This chain connects TRBV6-1 to TRBJ2-2; D gene ambiguous. Germline V gene sequence: CDR1 MNHNS, CDR2 SASEGT. The V and J ends lost 7 bases and 5 bases respectively, with 8 bases between them. This CDR3 comprises 12 residues. The CDR3 loop is CASKRQTGELFF. The CDR3 DNA is TGTGCCAGCAAGAGGCAGACCGGGGAGCTGTTTTTT.

This clonotype was seen more than once but under ten times. The V gene is TRBV29-1, the J gene TRBJ2-7; a weak D match, TRBD2 (6 bases). The V gene's germline CDR1 is SQVTM and CDR2 ANQGSEA. CDR3 length: 13 residues. V lost 4 bases and J lost 3, with 13 bases in between. The CDR3 nucleotides are TGCAGCGTTGTAATTAGCGGATTCTACGAGCAGTACTTC. It is translated as CSVVISGFYEQYF.

This clonotype appeared a few times. This sequence joins TRBV10-3 and TRBJ1-1; tentative D call: TRBD1 (6 bases). CDR3 size: 17 residues. Germline CDR1 ENHRY, CDR2 SYGVKD. Trimming removed 3 bases from V and 3 bases from J, with 20 bases in between. The CDR3 region is CAISEHGQPARDTEAFF. CDR3 sequence (DNA): TGTGCCATCAGTGAACACGGACAGCCAGCCCGAGACACTGAAGCTTTCTTT.

This clonotype was seen at least ten times. The CDR3 DNA follows: TGTGCCAGCATAGAAAACACTGAAGCTTTCTTT. Translation: CASIENTEAFF. This chain uses TRBV19 with TRBJ1-1, with no clear D. Between the trimmed V and J ends, which lost 9 bases and 2 bases, there was a span of 7 bases. Germline V gives CDR1 LNHDA, CDR2 SQIVND (reference sequence). The CDR3 runs to 11 residues.

This clonotype was found a few times. The V call is TRBV7-6, the J call TRBJ1-1; the D is unclear. Trimming took 1 base from V and 6 from J, leaving 12 bases between them. Germline V gene lookup returns CDR1 SGHVS and CDR2 FNYEAQ. The CDR3 extends over 14 amino acids. Here the CDR3 DNA reads TGTGCCAGCAGCTTAGAGAACAGCGACGCTGAAGCTTTCTTT. The encoded protein is CASSLENSDAEAFF. The full variable domain, with the rest looked up from reference TRBV7-6 and TRBJ1-1, is GAGVSQSPRYKVTKRGQDVALRCDPISGHVSLYWYRQALGQGPEFLTYFNYEAQQDKSGLPNDRFSAERPEGSISTLTIQRTEQRDSAMYRCASSLENSDAEAFFGQGTRLTVV.

This rearrangement joins TRBV7-9 to TRBJ1-5, with 10 nucleotides matching TRBD1. V lost 5 bases and J lost 5; bases outside the gene matches: 9. Germline V gene sequence: CDR1 SEHNR, CDR2 FQNEAQ (reference sequence). The CDR3 sequence is 16 residues long. The CDR3 DNA follows: TGTGCCAGCAGCCTCGCCGTCGGGACAGGGGATCAGCCCCAGCATTTT. Its translation: CASSLAVGTGDQPQHF.